Listed below are T cell receptor beta chains from one sample, sequenced in a study of CD8+CD57+ T cells in acquired aplastic anemia. From the reads, TCRdb called clonotypes with MiXCR, one entry per CDR3 protein. The sample carries 250,000 to 350,000 distinct CDR3 sequences, about three fifths recorded once. The sample consisted of sorted CD4+, CD8+, or CD8+CD57+ T cells (not recorded which) from PBMCs. The receptors stem from a human donor with aplastic anemia. Each CDR3 is given with its conserved first and last residue. D genes are given only for firm matches. Expanded clones are given a class, and other clones once, few, many or no size at all.

V: TRBV7-3
J: TRBJ2-5
size: NA
D: TRBD2
DNA: TGTGCCAGCAGCCGGGGACTAGCGGGGGCGACCCAGTACTTC
CDR3: CASSRGLAGATQYF

V: TRBV29-1
J: TRBJ1-2
size: NA
D: NA
DNA: TGCAGCGTTGCGCGGGAGAACTATGGCTACACCTTC
CDR3: CSVARENYGYTF

V: TRBV20-1
J: TRBJ2-1
size: NA
D: NA
DNA: TGCAGTGCTAGAGATTTTACTAGTTCCGACAATGAGCAGTTCTTC
CDR3: CSARDFTSSDNEQFF

V: TRBV2
J: TRBJ2-2
size: once
D: NA
DNA: TGTGCCAGCCTTCGCACTGAGGGGAACACCGGGGAGCTGTTTTTT
CDR3: CASLRTEGNTGELFF

V: TRBV25-1
J: TRBJ2-3
size: NA
D: NA
DNA: TGTGCCACCTACTCAGATACGCAGTATTTT
CDR3: CATYSDTQYF

V: TRBV20-1
J: TRBJ1-1
size: once
D: NA
DNA: TGCAGTGCTCCGGGACATCGAAACGGCACTGAAGCTTTCTTT
CDR3: CSAPGHRNGTEAFF

V: TRBV19
J: TRBJ1-5
size: NA
D: NA
DNA: TGTGCCAGTAGTTTCCTTGCCCTCGGAAGCAATCAGCCCCAGCATTTT
CDR3: CASSFLALGSNQPQHF

V: TRBV10-1
J: TRBJ2-1
size: many
D: TRBD2
DNA: TGCGCCAGCAGTGAGTCGGGGCTAGCGGGGTACAGGAGCTCCTACAATGAGCAGTTCTTC
CDR3: CASSESGLAGYRSSYNEQFF

V: TRBV19
J: TRBJ2-7
size: once
D: NA
DNA: TGTGCCAGTACTAGGGACGCACCCTACGAGCAGTACTTC
CDR3: CASTRDAPYEQYF

V: TRBV11-2
J: TRBJ1-2
size: many
D: NA
DNA: TGTGCCAGCAGCTTAGATCCCGACTATGGCTACACCTTC
CDR3: CASSLDPDYGYTF

V: TRBV5-1
J: TRBJ2-7
size: NA
D: NA
DNA: TGCGCCAGCACGGTAGGGTCGGGACTTGTCCCCTACGAGCAGTACTTC
CDR3: CASTVGSGLVPYEQYF

V: TRBV29-1
J: TRBJ2-5
size: NA
D: NA
DNA: TGCAGCGTTGAATCCAGGGGGGGCGGGAATGAGACCCAGTACTTC
CDR3: CSVESRGGGNETQYF

V: TRBV10-1
J: TRBJ2-5
size: NA
D: TRBD2
DNA: TGCGCCAGCCGCGCTTCCGGGACTAGCGGGGGGGCGCTTGAGACCCAGTACTTC
CDR3: CASRASGTSGGALETQYF

V: TRBV9
J: TRBJ2-5
size: NA
D: NA
DNA: TGTGCCAGCAGCGTAGCGGGGGTTGAGACCCAGTACTTC
CDR3: CASSVAGVETQYF

V: TRBV9
J: TRBJ1-1
size: NA
D: NA
DNA: TGTGCCAGCAGCGTAGGGGTTGACTCGGGCACTGAAGCTTTCTTT
CDR3: CASSVGVDSGTEAFF

V: TRBV7-2
J: TRBJ2-7
size: NA
D: NA
DNA: TGTGCCAGCAGCCTGGCTGAGTACTACGAGCAGTACTTC
CDR3: CASSLAEYYEQYF

V: TRBV7-9
J: TRBJ2-7
size: NA
D: NA
DNA: TGTGCCAGCAGCCGAGACTCTGAGCAGTACTTC
CDR3: CASSRDSEQYF

V: TRBV29-1
J: TRBJ2-3
size: NA
D: TRBD2
DNA: TGCAGCGTGGGACTAGCTAGTAGGACAGATACGCAGTATTTT
CDR3: CSVGLASRTDTQYF

V: TRBV5-4
J: TRBJ1-1
size: NA
D: TRBD1
DNA: TGTGCCAGCAGCCTGGGACAGGGAGTTATCACTGAAGCTTTCTTT
CDR3: CASSLGQGVITEAFF

V: TRBV7-2
J: TRBJ2-5
size: NA
D: NA
DNA: TGTGCCAGCAGCCCCATTGACAGGCCTGGGACCCAGTACTTC
CDR3: CASSPIDRPGTQYF

V: TRBV29-1
J: TRBJ1-2
size: few
D: NA
DNA: TGCAGCGTGGAACGCAACGTCGGTGGGTACTATGGCTACACCTTC
CDR3: CSVERNVGGYYGYTF

V: TRBV7-3
J: TRBJ2-3
size: NA
D: TRBD2
DNA: TGTGCCAGCAGCTTATCCCCCCCTAGCGGGGGGGCCTATACGCAGTATTTT
CDR3: CASSLSPPSGGAYTQYF

V: TRBV20-1
J: TRBJ2-1
size: NA
D: TRBD2
DNA: TGCAGTGCTGCGACCTCTCTAGCGGGGGGTGAGCAGTTCTTC
CDR3: CSAATSLAGGEQFF

V: TRBV2
J: TRBJ2-7
size: few
D: TRBD2
DNA: TGTGCCAGCAGGCAAGGACTAGCGGGGCACGAGCAGTACTTC
CDR3: CASRQGLAGHEQYF

V: TRBV19
J: TRBJ2-7
size: NA
D: NA
DNA: TGTGCCAGTAGTATAGGAGAGGGGCCGGGGGAGCAGTACTTC
CDR3: CASSIGEGPGEQYF

V: TRBV9
J: TRBJ1-4
size: NA
D: NA
DNA: TGTGCCAGCAGCGTCGAAAGGGGGATGGCTAATGAAAGACTGTTTTTT
CDR3: CASSVERGMANERLFF

V: TRBV9
J: TRBJ1-6
size: NA
D: NA
DNA: TGTGCCAGCAGCGTGGGGGGGCATTCACCCCTCCACTTT
CDR3: CASSVGGHSPLHF

V: TRBV7-2
J: TRBJ2-7
size: NA
D: TRBD2
DNA: TGTGCCAGCAGCTTCGGACTAGCGGGGGCCTCCTACGAGCAGTGCTTC
CDR3: CASSFGLAGASYEQCF

V: TRBV19
J: TRBJ1-4
size: many
D: NA
DNA: TGTGCCAGTAGTTGGCAGGCTCTAATAGCAACTAATGAAAAACTGTTTTTT
CDR3: CASSWQALIATNEKLFF

V: TRBV6-6
J: TRBJ1-2
size: NA
D: NA
DNA: TGTGCCAGCAGGATCGGACGGAACTATGGCTACACCTTC
CDR3: CASRIGRNYGYTF